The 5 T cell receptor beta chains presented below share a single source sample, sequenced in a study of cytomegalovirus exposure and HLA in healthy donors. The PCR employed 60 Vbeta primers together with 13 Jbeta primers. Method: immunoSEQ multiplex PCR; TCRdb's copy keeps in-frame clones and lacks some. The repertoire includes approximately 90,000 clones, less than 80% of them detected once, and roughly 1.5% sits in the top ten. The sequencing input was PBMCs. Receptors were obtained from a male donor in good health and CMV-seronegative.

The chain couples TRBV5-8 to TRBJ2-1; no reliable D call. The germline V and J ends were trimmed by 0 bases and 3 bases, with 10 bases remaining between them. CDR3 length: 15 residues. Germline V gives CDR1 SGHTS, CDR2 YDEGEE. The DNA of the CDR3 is TGTGCCAGCAGCTTGGTGATAGCCCTCTACAATGAGCAGTTCTTC. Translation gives CASSLVIALYNEQFF.

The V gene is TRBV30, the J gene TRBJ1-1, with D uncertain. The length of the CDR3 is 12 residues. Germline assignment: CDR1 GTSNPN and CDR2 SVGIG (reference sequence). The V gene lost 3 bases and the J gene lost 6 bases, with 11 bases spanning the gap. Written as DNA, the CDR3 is TGTGCCTGGAGGAAAGCCCAGGCTGAAGCTTTCTTT. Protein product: CAWRKAQAEAFF.

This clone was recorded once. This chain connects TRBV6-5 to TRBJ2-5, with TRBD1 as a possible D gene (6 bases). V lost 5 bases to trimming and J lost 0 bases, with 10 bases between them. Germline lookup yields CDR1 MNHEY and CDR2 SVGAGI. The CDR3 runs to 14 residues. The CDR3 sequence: CASSPGHYQETQYF. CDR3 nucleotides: TGTGCCAGCAGTCCGGGACACTACCAAGAGACCCAGTACTTC.

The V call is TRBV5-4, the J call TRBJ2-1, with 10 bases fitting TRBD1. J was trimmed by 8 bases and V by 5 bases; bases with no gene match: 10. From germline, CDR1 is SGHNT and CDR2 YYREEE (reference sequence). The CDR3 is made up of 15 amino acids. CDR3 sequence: CASRSGTGVLDEQFF. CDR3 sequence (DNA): TGTGCCAGCAGATCCGGGACAGGGGTTTTAGATGAGCAGTTCTTC.

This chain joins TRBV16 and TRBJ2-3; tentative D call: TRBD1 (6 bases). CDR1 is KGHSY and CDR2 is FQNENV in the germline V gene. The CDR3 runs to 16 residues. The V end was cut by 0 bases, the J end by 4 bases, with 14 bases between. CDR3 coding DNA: TGTGCCAGCAGCCAATCCTCCAGGGGACCGGCAGATACGCAGTATTTT. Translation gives CASSQSSRGPADTQYF.